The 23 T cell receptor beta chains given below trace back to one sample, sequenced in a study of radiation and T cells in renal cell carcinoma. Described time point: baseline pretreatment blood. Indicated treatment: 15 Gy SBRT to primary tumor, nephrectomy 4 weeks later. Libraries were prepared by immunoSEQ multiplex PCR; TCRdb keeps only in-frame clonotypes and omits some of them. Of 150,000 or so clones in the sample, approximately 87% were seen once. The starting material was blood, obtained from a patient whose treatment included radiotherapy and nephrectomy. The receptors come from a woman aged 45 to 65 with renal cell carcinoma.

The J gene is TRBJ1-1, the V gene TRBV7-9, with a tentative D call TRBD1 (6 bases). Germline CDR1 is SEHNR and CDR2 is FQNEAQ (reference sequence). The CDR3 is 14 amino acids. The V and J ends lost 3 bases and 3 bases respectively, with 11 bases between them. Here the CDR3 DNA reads TGTGCCAGCAGCTTGGCGGGGGCGGACACTGAAGCTTTCTTT. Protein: CASSLAGADTEAFF.

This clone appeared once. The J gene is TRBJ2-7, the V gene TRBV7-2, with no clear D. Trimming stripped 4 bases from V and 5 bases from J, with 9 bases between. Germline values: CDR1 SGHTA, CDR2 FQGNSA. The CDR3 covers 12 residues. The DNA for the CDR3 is TGTGCCAGCAGCTCCTACCGTCACGAGCAGTACTTC. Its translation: CASSSYRHEQYF.

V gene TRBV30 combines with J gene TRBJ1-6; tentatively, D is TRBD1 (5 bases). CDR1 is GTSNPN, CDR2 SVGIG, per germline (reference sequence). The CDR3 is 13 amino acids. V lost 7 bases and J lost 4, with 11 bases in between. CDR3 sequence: CALVGAYNSPLHF. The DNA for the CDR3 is TGTGCCTTGGTAGGGGCGTATAATTCACCCCTCCACTTT.

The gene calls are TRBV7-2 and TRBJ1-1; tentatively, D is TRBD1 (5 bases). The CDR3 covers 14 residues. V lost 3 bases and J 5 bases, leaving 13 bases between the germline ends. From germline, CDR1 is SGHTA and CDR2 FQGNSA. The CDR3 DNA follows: TGTGCCAGCAGCTTTTCATGGGGACGTACTGAAGCTTTCTTT. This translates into CASSFSWGRTEAFF.

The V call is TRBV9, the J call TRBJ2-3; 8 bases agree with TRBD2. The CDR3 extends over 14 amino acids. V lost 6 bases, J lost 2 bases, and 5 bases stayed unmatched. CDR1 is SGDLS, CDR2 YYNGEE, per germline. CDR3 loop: CASTRAGDTDTQYF. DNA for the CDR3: TGTGCCAGCACCCGAGCGGGGGACACAGATACGCAGTATTTT.

The chain's CDR3 is CASSHPSSGTNEQYF. CDR3 bases: TGCGCCAGCAGCCACCCCTCGTCGGGGACCAACGAGCAGTACTTC. V gene TRBV4-1 combines with J gene TRBJ2-7; D is possibly TRBD1 or TRBD2 (5 bases each). CDR1 is MGHRA and CDR2 is YSYEKL in the germline V gene. The V and J ends lost 3 bases and 5 bases respectively, with 17 bases between them. CDR3 length: 15 amino acids.

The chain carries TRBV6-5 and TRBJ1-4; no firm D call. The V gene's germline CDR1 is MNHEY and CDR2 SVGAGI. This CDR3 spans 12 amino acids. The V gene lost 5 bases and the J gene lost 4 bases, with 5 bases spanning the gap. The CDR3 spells CASSGDNEKLFF. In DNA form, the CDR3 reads TGTGCCAGCAGTGGAGATAATGAAAAACTGTTTTTT.

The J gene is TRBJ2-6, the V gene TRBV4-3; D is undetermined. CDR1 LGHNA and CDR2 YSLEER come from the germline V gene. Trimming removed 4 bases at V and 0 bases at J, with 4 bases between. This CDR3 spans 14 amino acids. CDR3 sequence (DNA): TGCGCCAGCAGCCCCGGCTCTGGGGCCAACGTCCTGACTTTC. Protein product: CASSPGSGANVLTF.

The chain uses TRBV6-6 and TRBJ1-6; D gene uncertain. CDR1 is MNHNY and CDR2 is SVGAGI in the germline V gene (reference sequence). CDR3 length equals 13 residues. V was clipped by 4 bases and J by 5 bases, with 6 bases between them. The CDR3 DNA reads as TGTGCCAGCAGTTCCACAAATAATTCACCCCTCCACTTT. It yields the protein CASSSTNNSPLHF.

The DNA of the CDR3 is TGTGCCAGCAGCTTACAGGAAAATCAGCCCCAGCATTTT. It codes for CASSLQENQPQHF. The chain links TRBV7-6 to TRBJ1-5; no clear D gene. The CDR3 covers 13 residues. Germline V CDR1 and CDR2: SGHVS, FNYEAQ. With 2 bases removed from V and 4 bases from J, the gap between germline ends came to 6 bases.

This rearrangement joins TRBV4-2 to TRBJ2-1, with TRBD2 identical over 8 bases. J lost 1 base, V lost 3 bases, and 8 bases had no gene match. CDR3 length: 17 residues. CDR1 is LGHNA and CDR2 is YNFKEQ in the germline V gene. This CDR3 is CASSHSGSGESYNEQFF. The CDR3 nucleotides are TGTGCCAGCAGCCACTCGGGTAGCGGGGAGTCCTACAATGAGCAGTTCTTC.

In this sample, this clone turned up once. The CDR3 spells CARRPSRRQGWGNQPQHF. CDR3 sequence (DNA): TGTGCCAGACGCCCAAGCCGGCGCCAGGGATGGGGCAATCAGCCCCAGCATTTT. V gene TRBV19 combines with J gene TRBJ1-5; perhaps TRBD1 as D (5 bases). The CDR3 runs to 18 residues. Trimming cost V 9 bases and J 2 bases, with 26 bases left between them. Germline values: CDR1 LNHDA, CDR2 SQIVND (reference sequence).

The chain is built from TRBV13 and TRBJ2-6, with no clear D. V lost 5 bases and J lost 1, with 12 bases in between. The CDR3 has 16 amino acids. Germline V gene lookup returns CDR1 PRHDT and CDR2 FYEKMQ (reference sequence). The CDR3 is CASSLQPRSGANVLTF. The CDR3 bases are TGTGCCAGCAGCCTCCAGCCCAGGTCTGGGGCCAACGTCCTGACTTTC.

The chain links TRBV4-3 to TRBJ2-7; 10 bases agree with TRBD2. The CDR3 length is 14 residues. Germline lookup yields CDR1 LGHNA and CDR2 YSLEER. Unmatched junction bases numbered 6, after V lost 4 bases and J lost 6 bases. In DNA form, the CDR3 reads TGCGCCAGCAGCCTTGGGACTAGCGTCGCCGAGCAGTACTTC. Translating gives CASSLGTSVAEQYF.

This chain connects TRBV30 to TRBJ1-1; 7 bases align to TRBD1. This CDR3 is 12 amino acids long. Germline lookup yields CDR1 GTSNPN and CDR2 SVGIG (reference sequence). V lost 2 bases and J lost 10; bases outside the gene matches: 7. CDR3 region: CAWSSTSGGAFF. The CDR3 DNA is TGTGCCTGGAGTAGCACCTCAGGGGGAGCTTTCTTT. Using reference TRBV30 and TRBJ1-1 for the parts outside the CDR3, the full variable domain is SQTIHQWPATLVQPVGSPLSLECTVEGTSNPNLYWYRQAAGRGLQLLFYSVGIGQISSEVPQNLSASRPQDRQFILSSKKLLLSDSGFYLCAWSSTSGGAFFGQGTRLTVV.

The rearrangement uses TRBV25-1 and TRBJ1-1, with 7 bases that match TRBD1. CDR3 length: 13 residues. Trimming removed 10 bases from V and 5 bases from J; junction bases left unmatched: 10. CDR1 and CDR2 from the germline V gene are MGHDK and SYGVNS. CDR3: CATRGGTKTEAFF. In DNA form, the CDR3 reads TGTGCCACCAGAGGGGGCACGAAAACTGAAGCTTTCTTT. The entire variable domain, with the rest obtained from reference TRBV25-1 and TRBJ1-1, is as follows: EADIYQTPRYLVIGTGKKITLECSQTMGHDKMYWYQQDPGMELHLIHYSYGVNSTEKGDLSSESTVSRIRTEHFPLTLESARPSHTSQYLCATRGGTKTEAFFGQGTRLTVV.

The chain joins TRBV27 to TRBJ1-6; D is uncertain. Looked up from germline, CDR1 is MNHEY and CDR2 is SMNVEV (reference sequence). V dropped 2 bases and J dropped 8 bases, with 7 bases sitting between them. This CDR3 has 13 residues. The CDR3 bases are TGTGCCAGCAGTTTAATCCGGGATTCACCCCTCCACTTT. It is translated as CASSLIRDSPLHF.

The chain's CDR3 is CASSLGVGYTF. For the CDR3, the DNA is TGTGCCAGCAGCTTAGGGGTTGGCTACACCTTC. J is TRBJ1-2 and V is TRBV5-4; TRBD1 might be the D (5 bases). The CDR3 consists of 11 residues. Germline CDR1 SGHNT, CDR2 YYREEE (reference sequence). Trimming removed 2 bases at V and 7 bases at J, with 6 bases between.

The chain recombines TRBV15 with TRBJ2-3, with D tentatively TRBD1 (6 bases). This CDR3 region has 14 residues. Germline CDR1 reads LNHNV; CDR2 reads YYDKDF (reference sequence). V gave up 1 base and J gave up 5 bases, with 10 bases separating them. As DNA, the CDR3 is TGTGCCACCAGCAGAGTACGAGGGGGAGATACGCAGTATTTT. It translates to CATSRVRGGDTQYF.

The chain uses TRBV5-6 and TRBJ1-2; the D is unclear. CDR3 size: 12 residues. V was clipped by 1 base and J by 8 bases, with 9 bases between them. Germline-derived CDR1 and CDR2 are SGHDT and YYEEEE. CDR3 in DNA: TGTGCCAGCAGCTTGCGGAGGGTAGGCTACACCTTC. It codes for CASSLRRVGYTF.

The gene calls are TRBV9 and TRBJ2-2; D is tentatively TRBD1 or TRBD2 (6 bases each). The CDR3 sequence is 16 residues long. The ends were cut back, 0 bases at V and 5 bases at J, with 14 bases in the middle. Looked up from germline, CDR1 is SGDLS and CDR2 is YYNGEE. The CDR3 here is CASSVGSRGGTGELFF. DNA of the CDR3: TGTGCCAGCAGCGTAGGGTCCAGGGGAGGTACCGGGGAGCTGTTTTTT.

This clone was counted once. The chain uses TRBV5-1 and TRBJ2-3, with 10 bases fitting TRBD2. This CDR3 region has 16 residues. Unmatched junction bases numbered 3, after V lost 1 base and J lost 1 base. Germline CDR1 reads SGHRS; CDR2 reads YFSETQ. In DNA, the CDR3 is TGCGCCAGCAGCTTGAGTCTAGCGGGAGGCACAGATACGCAGTATTTT. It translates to CASSLSLAGGTDTQYF. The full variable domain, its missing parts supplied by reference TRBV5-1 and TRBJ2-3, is KAGVTQTPRYLIKTRGQQVTLSCSPISGHRSVSWYQQTPGQGLQFLFEYFSETQRNKGNFPGRFSGRQFSNSRSEMNVSTLELGDSALYLCASSLSLAGGTDTQYFGPGTRLTVL.

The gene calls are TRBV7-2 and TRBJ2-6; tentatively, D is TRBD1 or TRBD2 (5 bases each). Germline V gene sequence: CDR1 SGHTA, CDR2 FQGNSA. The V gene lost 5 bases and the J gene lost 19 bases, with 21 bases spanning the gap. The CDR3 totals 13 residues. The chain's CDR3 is CASSLGARGSTTF. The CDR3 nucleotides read TGTGCCAGCAGCCTAGGGGCCCGGGGCAGTACCACTTTC.